This T cell receptor beta chain came from a study of blood T cell repertoires in COVID-19. Study details: Some COVID-19 samples were acute and others convalescent; all came from the United States, Italy and Spain. Sample material is recorded as cDNA or gDNA derived from T cells, B-cell-depleted T cells, or PBMCs.

Per the study methods: The authors estimated nucleated cell counts from reference gene primer amplification. The assay was immunoSEQ multiplex PCR, and TCRdb's table has in-frame clones only and misses some. V and J calls and clone size are copied from that table; D and trimming were computed from the DNA. This sample has some 16,000 clones, with roughly 81% found just once. This clone was detected only once. The sequence came from a man between 60 and 70 years old with acute or convalescent COVID-19. What was sequenced was peripheral blood.

The CDR3 coding sequence is TGTGCCAGTAGTAGGACAGGGGGGAACACTGAAGCTTTCTTT. It translates to CASSRTGGNTEAFF. The rearrangement links TRBV19 to TRBJ1-1, with TRBD1 identical over 10 bases. The CDR3 has 14 amino acids. Losses at the gene ends were 4 bases for V and 1 base for J; bases not matched to a gene: 0. The germline gives CDR1 LNHDA, CDR2 SQIVND (reference sequence). The full variable domain, in which reference TRBV19 and TRBJ1-1 provide the parts outside the CDR3, is DGGITQSPKYLFRKEGQNVTLSCEQNLNHDAMYWYRQDPGQGLRLIYYSQIVNDFQKGDIAEGYSVSREKKESFPLTVTSAQKNPTAFYLCASSRTGGNTEAFFGQGTRLTVV.